The count of the clone carrying this T cell receptor (beta chain) is one. Its antigen is unidentified. The data stem from a study of Graves' ophthalmopathy and Graves' hyperthyroidism. Overall study findings and caveats: Blood shared most expanded thyroid clonotypes above 0.001 frequency.

The diagnosis combined clinical symptoms, thyroxine, TRAb, thyroid ultrasound and orbital computed tomography scans. This CDR3 is built from 13 residues. Germline trimming cut 5 bases from V and 7 bases from J; bases unmatched to any gene: 10. CDR1 is DFQATT and CDR2 is SNEGSKA in the germline V gene (reference sequence). Amplification targeted the TCR beta CDR3 regions, with RNA transcripts as the source material. An opening RT-PCR round employed HTBI primers and preceded a second-round multiplex PCR. Using its own MiXCR run on the multiplex PCR reads, TCRdb lists one record per CDR3 protein. This sample has fewer than 400,000 distinct CDR3 sequences, with around 19% found just once.

The V call is TRBV20-1, the J call TRBJ1-2, with TRBD1 matching over 7 bases. The sample consisted of peripheral blood. This TCR was sampled from a woman younger than 30 with Graves' ophthalmopathy. CDR3 residues: CSASMRTGVGYTF. The CDR3 DNA is TGCAGTGCTTCAATGAGGACAGGCGTTGGCTACACCTTC.